The subject of this entry is one TCR beta chain. Germline trimming cut 2 bases from V and 5 bases from J; bases unmatched to any gene: 10. In germline, CDR1 is SGDLS, CDR2 YYNGEE. This CDR3 has 18 amino acids. This record belongs to a study of cytomegalovirus exposure and HLA in healthy donors. The assay was immunoSEQ multiplex PCR, and TCRdb's table has in-frame clones only and misses some. The sample carries 45,000 to 70,000 clones, 85% to 95% recorded once. The J gene is TRBJ2-5, the V gene TRBV9; 15 nucleotides agree with TRBD2. Sequencing was done on a sample of PBMCs. The TCR comes from a young woman in good health and CMV-seronegative. This chain's CDR3 is CASSVGGLAGGPRETQYF. CDR3 coding DNA: TGTGCCAGCAGCGTTGGGGGACTAGCGGGAGGACCTAGGGAGACCCAGTACTTC.